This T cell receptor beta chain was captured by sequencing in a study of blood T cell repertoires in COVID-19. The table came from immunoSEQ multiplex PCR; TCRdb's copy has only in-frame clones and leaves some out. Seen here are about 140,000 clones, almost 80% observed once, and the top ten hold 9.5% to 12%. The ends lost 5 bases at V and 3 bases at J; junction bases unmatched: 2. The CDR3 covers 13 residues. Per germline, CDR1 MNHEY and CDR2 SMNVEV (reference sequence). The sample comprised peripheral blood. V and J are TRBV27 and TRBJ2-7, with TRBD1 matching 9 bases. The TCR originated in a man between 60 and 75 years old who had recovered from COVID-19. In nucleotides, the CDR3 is TGTGCCAGCAGTGTGGACAGGGGCTACGAGCAGTACTTC. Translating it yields CASSVDRGYEQYF.